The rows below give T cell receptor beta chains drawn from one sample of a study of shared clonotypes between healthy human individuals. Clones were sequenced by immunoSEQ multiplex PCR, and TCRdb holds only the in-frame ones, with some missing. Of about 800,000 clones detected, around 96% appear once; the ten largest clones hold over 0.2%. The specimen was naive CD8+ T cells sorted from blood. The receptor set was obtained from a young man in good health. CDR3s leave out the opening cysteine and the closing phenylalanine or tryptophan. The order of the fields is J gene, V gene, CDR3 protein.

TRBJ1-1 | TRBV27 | ASSLSIGGDTEAF
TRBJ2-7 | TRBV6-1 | ASTNMPSTYEQY
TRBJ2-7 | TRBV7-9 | ASSPWTSGRDGEQY
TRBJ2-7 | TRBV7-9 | ASSLERGHSSYEQY
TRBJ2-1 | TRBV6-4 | ASSPGATGSEQF
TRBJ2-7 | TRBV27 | ASSFGTGGEQY
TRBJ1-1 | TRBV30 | AWSGWAGDMNTEAF
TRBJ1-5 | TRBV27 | ASSRTGNNQPQH
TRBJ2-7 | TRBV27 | ASSLPSATIGGEYEQY
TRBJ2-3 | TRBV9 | ASSQSRWRADTDTQY
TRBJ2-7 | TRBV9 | ASSGTGPTYEQY
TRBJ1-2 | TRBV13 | ASSLGPEAFYGYT
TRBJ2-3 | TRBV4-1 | ASSLTSEADTQY
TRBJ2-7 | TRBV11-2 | ASSLGGWGYEQY
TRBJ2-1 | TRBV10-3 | AIDWRASSYNEQF
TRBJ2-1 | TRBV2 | ASSEGLADYNEQF
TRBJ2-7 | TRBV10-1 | ASSDRRGGRKEQY
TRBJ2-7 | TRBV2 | ASTDRLSYEQY
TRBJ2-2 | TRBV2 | ASTDRAGELF
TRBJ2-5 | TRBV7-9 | ASSHPRRVYQETQY
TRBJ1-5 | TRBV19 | ASSNGQGVNQPQH
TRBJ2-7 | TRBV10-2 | ASSGRAPYEQY
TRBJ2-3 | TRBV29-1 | SVETGRSNTQY
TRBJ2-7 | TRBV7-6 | ASSLSPQGLNEQY
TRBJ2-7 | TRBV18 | ASSQPGTGVYEQY
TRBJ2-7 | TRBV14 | ASSQVLTSRPEQY
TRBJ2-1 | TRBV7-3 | ASSTTSGSSYNEQF
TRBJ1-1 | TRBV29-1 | SVPGANTEAF
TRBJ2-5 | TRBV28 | ASSSLGGQY
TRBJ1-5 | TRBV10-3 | AISETGSGTGGDQPQH
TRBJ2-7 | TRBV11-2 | ASSLDSYYEQY
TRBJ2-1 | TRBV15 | AITRDRGLNEQF
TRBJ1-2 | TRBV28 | ASSPTNEIGYT
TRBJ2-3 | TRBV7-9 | ASIPYREFREGATDTQY
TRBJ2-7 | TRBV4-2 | ASSQGLAGGYEQY
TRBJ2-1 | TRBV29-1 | SYRDGVMNEQF
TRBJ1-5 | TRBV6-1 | ASTNRWGNQPQH
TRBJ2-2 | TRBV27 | ASRPRTGELF
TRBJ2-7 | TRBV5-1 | ASSLAPNEQY
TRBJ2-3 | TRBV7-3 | ASSPLAGDTDTQY
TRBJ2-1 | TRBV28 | ASSWSGMDRNNEQF
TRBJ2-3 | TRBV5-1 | ASSLAGIGDTQY
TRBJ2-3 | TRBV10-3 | AISESPYPGTPDTDTQY
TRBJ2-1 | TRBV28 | ASSLGGLAGAYNEQF
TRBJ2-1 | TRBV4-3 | ASSQVLVGLAGVSEQF
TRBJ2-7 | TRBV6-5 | ASSSQQNYEQY
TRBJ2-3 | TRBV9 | ASSGTNTDTQY
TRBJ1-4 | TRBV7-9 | ASSSRTDEKLF
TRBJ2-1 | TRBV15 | ATSQNREQF